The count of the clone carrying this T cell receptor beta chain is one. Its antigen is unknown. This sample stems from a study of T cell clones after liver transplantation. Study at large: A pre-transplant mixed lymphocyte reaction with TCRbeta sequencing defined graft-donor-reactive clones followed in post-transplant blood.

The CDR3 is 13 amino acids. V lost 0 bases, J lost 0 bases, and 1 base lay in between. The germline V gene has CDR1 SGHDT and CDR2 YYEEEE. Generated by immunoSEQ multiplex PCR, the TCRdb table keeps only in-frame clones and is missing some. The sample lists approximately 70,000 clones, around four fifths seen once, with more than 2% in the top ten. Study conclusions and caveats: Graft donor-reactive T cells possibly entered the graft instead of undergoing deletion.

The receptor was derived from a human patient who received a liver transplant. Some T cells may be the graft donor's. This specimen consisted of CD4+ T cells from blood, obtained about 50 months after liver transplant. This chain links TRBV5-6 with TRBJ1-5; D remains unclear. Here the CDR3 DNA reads TGTGCCAGCAGCTTGGGTAGCAATCAGCCCCAGCATTTT. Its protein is CASSLGSNQPQHF.